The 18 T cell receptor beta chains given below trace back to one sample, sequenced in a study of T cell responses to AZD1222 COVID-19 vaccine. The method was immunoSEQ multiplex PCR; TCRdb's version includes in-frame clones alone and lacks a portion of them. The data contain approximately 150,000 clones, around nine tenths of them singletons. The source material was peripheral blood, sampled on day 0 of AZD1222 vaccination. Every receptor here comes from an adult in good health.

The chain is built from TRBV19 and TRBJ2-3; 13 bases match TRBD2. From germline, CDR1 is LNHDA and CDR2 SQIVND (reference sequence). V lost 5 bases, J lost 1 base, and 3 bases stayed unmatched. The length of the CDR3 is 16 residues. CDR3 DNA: TGTGCCAGTAGTGTCGGACTAGCGGGAGGCACAGATACGCAGTATTTT. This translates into CASSVGLAGGTDTQYF. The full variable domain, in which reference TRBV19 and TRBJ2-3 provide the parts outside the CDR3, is DGGITQSPKYLFRKEGQNVTLSCEQNLNHDAMYWYRQDPGQGLRLIYYSQIVNDFQKGDIAEGYSVSREKKESFPLTVTSAQKNPTAFYLCASSVGLAGGTDTQYFGPGTRLTVL.

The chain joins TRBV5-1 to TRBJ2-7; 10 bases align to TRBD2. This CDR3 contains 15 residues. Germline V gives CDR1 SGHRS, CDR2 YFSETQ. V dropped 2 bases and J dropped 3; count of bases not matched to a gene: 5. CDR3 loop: CASSFEGLANYEQYF. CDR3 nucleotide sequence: TGCGCCAGCAGCTTTGAGGGACTAGCGAACTACGAGCAGTACTTC.

The CDR3 spells CASSLRQSYGYTF. The CDR3 nucleotides are TGTGCCAGCAGCTTACGGCAGTCCTATGGCTACACCTTC. The rearrangement links TRBV7-2 to TRBJ1-2; D remains ambiguous. CDR1 and CDR2 from the germline V gene are SGHTA and FQGNSA. V lost 2 bases to trimming and J lost 4 bases, with 8 bases between them. This CDR3 contains 13 residues.

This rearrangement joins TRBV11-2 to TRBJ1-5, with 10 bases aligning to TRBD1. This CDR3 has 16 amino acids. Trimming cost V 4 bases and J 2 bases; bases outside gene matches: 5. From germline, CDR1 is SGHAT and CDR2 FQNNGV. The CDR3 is CASSSTGTGGNQPQHF. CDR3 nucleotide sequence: TGTGCCAGCAGCTCAACCGGGACAGGGGGCAATCAGCCCCAGCATTTT.

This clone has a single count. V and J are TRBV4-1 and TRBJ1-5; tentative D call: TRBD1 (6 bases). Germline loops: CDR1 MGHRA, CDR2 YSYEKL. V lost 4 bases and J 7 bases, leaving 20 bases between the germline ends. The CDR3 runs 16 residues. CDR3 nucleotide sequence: TGCGCCAGCAGCCCCATAGAGGGGGGAAGGTACCAGCCCCAGCATTTT. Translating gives CASSPIEGGRYQPQHF.

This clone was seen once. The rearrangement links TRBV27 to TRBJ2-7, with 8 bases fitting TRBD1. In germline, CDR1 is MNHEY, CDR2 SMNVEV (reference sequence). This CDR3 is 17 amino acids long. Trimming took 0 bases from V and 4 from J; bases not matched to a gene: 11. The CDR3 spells CASSLSIQGAPPYEQYF. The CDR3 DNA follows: TGTGCCAGCAGTTTATCTATTCAGGGGGCGCCCCCGTACGAGCAGTACTTC.

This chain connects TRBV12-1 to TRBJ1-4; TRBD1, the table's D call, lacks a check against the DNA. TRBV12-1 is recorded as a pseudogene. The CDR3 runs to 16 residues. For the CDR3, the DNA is TGTGCCAGCAGCTTTCAGGGGGCTACAACTAATGAAAAACTGTTTTTT. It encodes CASSFQGATTNEKLFF.

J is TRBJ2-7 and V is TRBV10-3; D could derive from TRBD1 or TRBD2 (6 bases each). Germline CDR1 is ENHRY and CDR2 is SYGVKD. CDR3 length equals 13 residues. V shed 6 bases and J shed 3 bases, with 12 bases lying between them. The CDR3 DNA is TGTGCCATCAGACGGGGGCAGGACTACGAGCAGTACTTC. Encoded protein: CAIRRGQDYEQYF.

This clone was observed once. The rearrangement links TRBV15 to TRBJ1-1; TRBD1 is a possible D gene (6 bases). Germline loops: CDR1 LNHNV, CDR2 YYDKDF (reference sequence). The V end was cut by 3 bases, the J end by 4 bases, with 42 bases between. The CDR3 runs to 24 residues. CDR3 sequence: CATSSTTLPSGAGGGQRGRTEAFF. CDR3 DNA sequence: TGTGCCACCAGCAGCACTACCCTCCCCTCGGGTGCTGGTGGGGGGCAAAGGGGTCGCACTGAAGCTTTCTTT.

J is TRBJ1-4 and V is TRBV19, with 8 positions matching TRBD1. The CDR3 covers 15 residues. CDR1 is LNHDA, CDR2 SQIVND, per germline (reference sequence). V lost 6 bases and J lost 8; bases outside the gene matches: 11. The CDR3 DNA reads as TGTGCCAGTAGCGAACAGCTGGGGGACAGGGAAAAACTGTTTTTT. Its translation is CASSEQLGDREKLFF.

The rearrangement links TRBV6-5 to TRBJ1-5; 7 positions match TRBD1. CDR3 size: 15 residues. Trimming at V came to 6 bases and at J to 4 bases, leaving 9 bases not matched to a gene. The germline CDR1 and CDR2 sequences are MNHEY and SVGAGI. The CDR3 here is CASSDRARGNQPQHF. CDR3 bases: TGTGCCAGCAGCGACAGGGCACGAGGGAATCAGCCCCAGCATTTT.

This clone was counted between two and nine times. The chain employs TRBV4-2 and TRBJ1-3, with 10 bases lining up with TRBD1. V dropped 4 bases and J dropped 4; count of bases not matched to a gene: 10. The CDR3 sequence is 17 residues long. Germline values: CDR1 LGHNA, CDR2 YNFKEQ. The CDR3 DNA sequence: TGTGCCAGCAGCCCCGGGACCGGGACAGGGGCGGGAAACACCATATATTTT. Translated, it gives CASSPGTGTGAGNTIYF.

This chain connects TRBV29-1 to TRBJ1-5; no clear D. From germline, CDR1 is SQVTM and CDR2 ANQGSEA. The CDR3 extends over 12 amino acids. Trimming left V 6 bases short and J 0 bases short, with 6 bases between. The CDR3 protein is CSVGDSNQPQHF. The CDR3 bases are TGCAGCGTGGGAGATAGCAATCAGCCCCAGCATTTT.

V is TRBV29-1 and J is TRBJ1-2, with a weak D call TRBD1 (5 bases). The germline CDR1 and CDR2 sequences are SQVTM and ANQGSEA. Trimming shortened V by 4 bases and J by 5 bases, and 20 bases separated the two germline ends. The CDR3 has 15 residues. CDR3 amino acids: CSVAGRLGVTYGYTF. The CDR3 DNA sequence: TGCAGCGTTGCAGGTCGATTAGGGGTGACTTATGGCTACACCTTC.

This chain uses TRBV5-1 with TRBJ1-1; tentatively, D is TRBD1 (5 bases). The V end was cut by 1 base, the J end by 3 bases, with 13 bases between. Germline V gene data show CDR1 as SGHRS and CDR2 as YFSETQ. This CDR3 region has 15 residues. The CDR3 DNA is TGCGCCAGCAGCTTGCGCCAGGGACGGCACACTGAAGCTTTCTTT. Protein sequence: CASSLRQGRHTEAFF.

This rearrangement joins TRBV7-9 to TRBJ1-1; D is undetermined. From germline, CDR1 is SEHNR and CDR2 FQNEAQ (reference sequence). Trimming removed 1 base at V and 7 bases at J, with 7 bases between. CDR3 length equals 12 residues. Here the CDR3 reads CASSLVGLEAFF. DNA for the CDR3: TGTGCCAGCAGCTTAGTAGGCCTTGAAGCTTTCTTT.

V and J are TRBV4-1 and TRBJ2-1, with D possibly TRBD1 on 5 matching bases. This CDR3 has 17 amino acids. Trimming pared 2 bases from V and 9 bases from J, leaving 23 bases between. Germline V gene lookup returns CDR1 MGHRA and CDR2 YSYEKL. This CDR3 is CASSQRVGQSYVGEQFF. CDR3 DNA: TGCGCCAGCAGCCAAAGGGTGGGGCAATCTTATGTGGGTGAGCAGTTCTTC.

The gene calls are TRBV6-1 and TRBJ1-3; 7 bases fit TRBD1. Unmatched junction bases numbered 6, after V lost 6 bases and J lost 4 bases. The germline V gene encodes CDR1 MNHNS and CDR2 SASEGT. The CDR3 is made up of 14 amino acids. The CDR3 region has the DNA TGTGCCAGCAGGCTTACAGGGGCAGGAAACACCATATATTTT. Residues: CASRLTGAGNTIYF.